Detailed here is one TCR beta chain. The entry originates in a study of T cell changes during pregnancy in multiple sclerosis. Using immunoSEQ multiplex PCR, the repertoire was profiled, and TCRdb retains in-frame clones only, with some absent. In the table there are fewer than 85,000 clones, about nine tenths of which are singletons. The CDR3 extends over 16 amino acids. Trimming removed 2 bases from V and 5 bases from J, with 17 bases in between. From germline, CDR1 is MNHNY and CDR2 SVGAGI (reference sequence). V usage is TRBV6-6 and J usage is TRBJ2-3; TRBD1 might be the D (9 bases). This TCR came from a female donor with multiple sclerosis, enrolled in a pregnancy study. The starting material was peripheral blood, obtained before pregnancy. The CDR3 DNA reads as TGTGCCAGCAGTTACCAACAGGGGGCGGGAGGAGATACGCAGTATTTT. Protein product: CASSYQQGAGGDTQYF.